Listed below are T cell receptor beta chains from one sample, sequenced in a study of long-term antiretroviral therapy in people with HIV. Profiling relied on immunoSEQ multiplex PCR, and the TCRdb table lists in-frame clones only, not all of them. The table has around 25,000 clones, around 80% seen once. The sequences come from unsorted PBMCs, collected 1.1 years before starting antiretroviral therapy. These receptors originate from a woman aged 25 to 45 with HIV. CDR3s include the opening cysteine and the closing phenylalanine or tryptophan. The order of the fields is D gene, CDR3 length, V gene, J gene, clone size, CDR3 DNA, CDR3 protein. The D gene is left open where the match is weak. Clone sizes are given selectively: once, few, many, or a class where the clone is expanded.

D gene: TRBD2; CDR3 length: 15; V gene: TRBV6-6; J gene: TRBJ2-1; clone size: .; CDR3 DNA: TGTGCCAGCACCGGGACTAGCGGGGGAAACAATGAGCAGTTCTTC; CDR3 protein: CASTGTSGGNNEQFF
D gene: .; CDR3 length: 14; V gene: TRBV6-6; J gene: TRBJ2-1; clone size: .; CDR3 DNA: TGTGCCAGCAGTTACTTCTGGGGGGGCAGTGAGCAGTTCTTC; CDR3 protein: CASSYFWGGSEQFF
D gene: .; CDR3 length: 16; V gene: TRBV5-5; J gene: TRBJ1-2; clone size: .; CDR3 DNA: TGTGCCAGCAGCCAGGAAGGACAGTACTTTCAGGATGGCTACACCTTC; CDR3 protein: CASSQEGQYFQDGYTF
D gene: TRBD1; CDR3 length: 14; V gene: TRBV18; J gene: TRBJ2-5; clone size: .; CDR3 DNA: TGTGCCAGCTCCCCAAGGGACAGGGGAAAGACCCAGTACTTC; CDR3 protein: CASSPRDRGKTQYF
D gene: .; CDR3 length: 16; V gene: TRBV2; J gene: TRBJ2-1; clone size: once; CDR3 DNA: TGTGCCAGCAGTCGGACCTATTCGGATTCCTACAATGAGCAGTTCTTC; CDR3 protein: CASSRTYSDSYNEQFF
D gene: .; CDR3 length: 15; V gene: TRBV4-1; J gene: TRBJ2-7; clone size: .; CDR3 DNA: TGCGCCAGCAGCCTACTGGGCTGGGCAGTAGAAGAGCAGTACTTC; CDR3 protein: CASSLLGWAVEEQYF
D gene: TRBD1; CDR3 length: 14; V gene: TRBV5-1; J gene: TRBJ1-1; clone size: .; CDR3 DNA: TGCGCCAGCAGCCCGGGACAGGGGAACACTGAAGCTTTCTTT; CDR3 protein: CASSPGQGNTEAFF
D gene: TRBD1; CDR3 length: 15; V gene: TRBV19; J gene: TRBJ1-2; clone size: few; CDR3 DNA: TGTGCCAGTAGTCCCTTTCCGGGACAGGGAGGAGGCTACACCTTC; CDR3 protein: CASSPFPGQGGGYTF
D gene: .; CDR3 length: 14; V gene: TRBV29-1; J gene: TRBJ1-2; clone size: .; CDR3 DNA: TGCAGCGTTGTCAGCCTCGATAGGAACTATGGCTACACCTTC; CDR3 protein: CSVVSLDRNYGYTF
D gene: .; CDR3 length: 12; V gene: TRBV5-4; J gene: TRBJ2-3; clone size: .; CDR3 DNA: TGTGCCAGCAGTAGGGCCCCAGATACGCAGTATTTT; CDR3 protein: CASSRAPDTQYF
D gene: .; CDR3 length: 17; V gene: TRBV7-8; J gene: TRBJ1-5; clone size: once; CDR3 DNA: TGTGCCAGCAGCCAAGCATGGATTTCGGGGACGAATCAGCCCCAGCATTTT; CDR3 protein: CASSQAWISGTNQPQHF
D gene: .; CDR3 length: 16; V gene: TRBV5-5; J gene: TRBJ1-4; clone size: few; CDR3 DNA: TGTGCCAGCAGCTTCGAATCGGACAGAGCTAATGAAAAACTGTTTTTT; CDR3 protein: CASSFESDRANEKLFF
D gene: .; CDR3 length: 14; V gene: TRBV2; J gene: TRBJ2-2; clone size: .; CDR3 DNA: TGTGCCAGCAGTGAAGTCGGAAACACCGGGGAGCTGTTTTTT; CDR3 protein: CASSEVGNTGELFF
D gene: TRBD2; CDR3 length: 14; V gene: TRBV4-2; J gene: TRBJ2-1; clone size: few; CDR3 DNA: TGTGCCAGCAGCCAACAGCGGGGGGGCGGTGAGCAGTTCTTC; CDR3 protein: CASSQQRGGGEQFF
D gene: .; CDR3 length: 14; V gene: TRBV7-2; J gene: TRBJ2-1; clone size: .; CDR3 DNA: TGTGCCAGCAGCTTCACAGGGACCTCCAATGAGCAGTTCTTC; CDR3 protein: CASSFTGTSNEQFF
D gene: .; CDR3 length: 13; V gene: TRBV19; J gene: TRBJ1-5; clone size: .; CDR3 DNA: TGTGCCAGTAGTATAAATGAGGGTCAGCCCCAGCATTTT; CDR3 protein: CASSINEGQPQHF
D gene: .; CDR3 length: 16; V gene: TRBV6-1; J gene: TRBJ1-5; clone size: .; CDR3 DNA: TGTGCCAGCAGTGCCATATACGGGACCGAAAATCAGCCCCAGCATTTT; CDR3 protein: CASSAIYGTENQPQHF
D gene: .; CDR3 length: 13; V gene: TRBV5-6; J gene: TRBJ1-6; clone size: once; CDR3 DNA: TGTGCCAGCAATTTGGGGTATAATTCACCCCTCCACTTT; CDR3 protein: CASNLGYNSPLHF
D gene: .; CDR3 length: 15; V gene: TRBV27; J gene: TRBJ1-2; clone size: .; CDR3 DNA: TGTGCCAGCGACGCCCGGATAGGGCGAATCTATGGCTACACCTTC; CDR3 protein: CASDARIGRIYGYTF
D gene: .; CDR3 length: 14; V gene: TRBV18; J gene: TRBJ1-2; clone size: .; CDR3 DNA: TGTGCCAGCTCACCAGAAAGGGCACCCGGCGGCTACACCTTC; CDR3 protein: CASSPERAPGGYTF